This TCR beta chain comes out of a study of T cell responses to AZD1222 COVID-19 vaccine. Germline V gives CDR1 SGHTA, CDR2 FQGTGA. This CDR3 contains 16 residues. With 3 bases removed from V and 2 bases from J, the gap between germline ends came to 16 bases. Repertoires were generated with immunoSEQ multiplex PCR, while TCRdb's copy carries only in-frame clones and drops some. The sample holds about 130,000 clones, 80% to 95% seen once. This sample comprised peripheral blood, obtained 28 days after the second AZD1222 dose. This sequence originates from an adult who received the AZD1222 COVID-19 vaccine. The chain carries TRBV7-3 and TRBJ1-1; possibly TRBD1 for D (5 bases). Here the CDR3 reads CASSLGPGRHNTEAFF. The DNA for the CDR3 is TGTGCCAGCAGCTTGGGGCCGGGTCGGCATAACACTGAAGCTTTCTTT.